Listed below are T cell receptor beta chains from one sample, sequenced in a study of beta chain features in type 1 diabetes. Libraries were prepared by immunoSEQ multiplex PCR; TCRdb keeps only in-frame clonotypes and omits some of them. The repertoire holds roughly 300,000 clones, with roughly an eighth as singletons. The sequenced material came from naive CD4+ T cells from blood. Receptor source: a young man with type 1 diabetes. Both conserved end residues are part of each CDR3. The order of the fields is clone size, V gene, D gene, J gene, CDR3 protein, CDR3 DNA. A D gene is named only where the DNA matches it firmly. Expanded clones get a size class; other rows say once, few or many, or leave the size out.

few	TRBV4-3	.	TRBJ2-6	CASSQDLVAGSSGANVLTF	TGCGCCAGCAGCCAAGATTTGGTCGCCGGGAGCTCTGGGGCCAACGTCCTGACTTTC
.	TRBV28	TRBD2	TRBJ2-7	CASILSGSEGEQYF	TGTGCCAGCATCCTTAGCGGGAGTGAGGGCGAGCAGTACTTC
few	TRBV7-6	TRBD1	TRBJ2-3	CASSHGQGIKDTQYF	TGTGCCAGCAGCCACGGACAGGGGATAAAAGATACGCAGTATTTT
.	TRBV18	TRBD1	TRBJ1-1	CASSLQGMNTEAFF	TGTGCCAGCTCGCTACAGGGGATGAACACTGAAGCTTTCTTT
.	TRBV30	TRBD1	TRBJ1-4	CAWGGQVYEKLFF	TGTGCCTGGGGGGGACAGGTTTATGAAAAACTGTTTTTT
.	TRBV19	TRBD2	TRBJ2-4	CASTPPGTSVGSNIQYF	TGTGCCAGTACTCCTCCCGGGACTAGCGTCGGTTCGAACATTCAGTACTTC
few	TRBV10-3	.	TRBJ1-1	CAISGQDRKEAFF	TGTGCCATCAGTGGGCAGGACAGAAAAGAAGCTTTCTTT
few	TRBV28	.	TRBJ2-7	CASSSGTSFYEQYF	TGTGCCAGCAGTTCCGGGACTTCCTTCTACGAGCAGTACTTC
.	TRBV9	.	TRBJ2-3	CASGGLSTDTQYF	TGTGCCAGTGGAGGCCTTTCCACAGATACGCAGTATTTT
.	TRBV2	TRBD1	TRBJ2-3	CASSLDRGNTDTQYF	TGTGCCAGTAGCCTCGACAGGGGAAACACAGATACGCAGTATTTT
few	TRBV5-1	TRBD1	TRBJ1-5	CASSSTGDSNQPQHF	TGCGCCAGCAGCTCGACAGGGGATAGCAATCAGCCCCAGCATTTT
few	TRBV9	TRBD2	TRBJ2-1	CASSDRGSTYNEQFF	TGTGCCAGCAGCGACCGCGGGAGTACCTACAATGAGCAGTTCTTC
.	TRBV9	TRBD2	TRBJ2-7	CASGPRLGGGEQYF	TGTGCCAGCGGTCCCCGGTTAGGCGGGGGCGAGCAGTACTTC